The 23 T cell receptor beta chains below come from one sample, sequenced in a study of early stage breast cancer tumors. TCRdb keeps only in-frame clones here, not all; method: immunoSEQ multiplex PCR. The data hold around 40,000 clones, with around 73% observed a single time. The sample consisted of blood. These receptors were taken from a person between 45 and 65 years old with breast cancer.

The chain employs TRBV7-3 and TRBJ2-7, with D perhaps matching TRBD2 (5 bases). The CDR3 covers 15 residues. Trimming shortened V by 0 bases and J by 8 bases, and 17 bases separated the two germline ends. Germline assignment: CDR1 SGHTA and CDR2 FQGTGA. The CDR3 is CASSLTATREEKQYF. The CDR3 region has the DNA TGTGCCAGCAGCTTAACGGCCACTAGAGAGGAGAAGCAGTACTTC.

The chain is built from TRBV29-1 and TRBJ2-5; D call uncertain. Germline values: CDR1 SQVTM, CDR2 ANQGSEA. V lost 5 bases to trimming and J lost 5 bases, with 6 bases between them. The CDR3 has 10 residues. This CDR3 is CSVQLETQYF. The CDR3 DNA is TGCAGCGTTCAACTGGAGACCCAGTACTTC.

V usage is TRBV14 and J usage is TRBJ2-7; maybe TRBD1 (5 bases). Trimming took off 3 bases at V and 3 bases at J, with 9 bases between the two ends. The germline V gene encodes CDR1 SGHDN and CDR2 FVKESK. The CDR3 runs to 13 residues. CDR3 region: CASSHVDSYEQYF. CDR3 nucleotide sequence: TGTGCCAGCAGCCACGTAGACAGCTACGAGCAGTACTTC.

This chain uses TRBV10-3 with TRBJ2-4, with D possibly TRBD2 on 6 matching bases. This CDR3 is built from 14 residues. Germline CDR1 ENHRY, CDR2 SYGVKD. Trimming left V 0 bases short and J 5 bases short, with 8 bases between. DNA for the CDR3: TGTGCCATCAGTGAGTCGCGGGACGAAAACATTCAGTACTTC. It yields the protein CAISESRDENIQYF.

The gene calls are TRBV5-4 and TRBJ2-2, with TRBD1 as a possible D gene (6 bases). This CDR3 comprises 14 residues. The ends were cut back, 1 base at V and 5 bases at J, with 9 bases in the middle. Germline V gene data show CDR1 as SGHNT and CDR2 as YYREEE (reference sequence). CDR3 in amino acids: CASSLLGATGELFF. The CDR3 nucleotides are TGTGCCAGCAGCTTGCTGGGGGCGACCGGGGAGCTGTTTTTT.

The chain combines TRBV2 with TRBJ2-7; 9 bases fit TRBD1. Germline assignment: CDR1 SNHLY and CDR2 FYNNEI. V lost 6 bases and J lost 4; bases outside the gene matches: 10. The CDR3 is 15 amino acids. The CDR3 region is CASRENRDRAYEQYV. CDR3 nucleotide sequence: TGTGCCAGCAGGGAGAACCGGGACAGGGCTTACGAGCAGTACGTC.

The chain uses TRBV6-6 and TRBJ1-1, with D hard to call. The CDR3 is made up of 15 amino acids. Trimming pared 2 bases from V and 1 base from J, leaving 11 bases between. Germline V gene data show CDR1 as MNHNY and CDR2 as SVGAGI (reference sequence). The CDR3 here is CASSYLEGRNTEAFF. CDR3 nucleotide sequence: TGTGCCAGCAGTTACCTCGAGGGTAGGAACACTGAAGCTTTCTTT.

The chain employs TRBV7-8 and TRBJ1-2; D is perhaps TRBD1 (6 bases). Between the trimmed V and J ends, which lost 8 bases and 4 bases, there was a span of 14 bases. Germline loops: CDR1 SGHVS, CDR2 FQNEAQ. The CDR3 totals 13 residues. In DNA, the CDR3 is TGTGCCAGCTCCAGTGGGGGGGCCTATGGCTACACCTTC. This sequence encodes CASSSGGAYGYTF.

The rearrangement links TRBV5-4 to TRBJ1-1; no clear D. Per the germline V gene, CDR1 is SGHNT and CDR2 is YYREEE (reference sequence). Deletions cut 4 bases from V and 7 bases from J, with 8 bases between. CDR3 length: 11 residues. The CDR3 DNA reads TGTGCCAGCAGCCTGTCCAGTGAAGCTTTCTTT. Its translation: CASSLSSEAFF.

V gene TRBV27 combines with J gene TRBJ2-1, with TRBD2 matching 14 bases. The V and J ends lost 5 bases and 10 bases, in that order; junction bases with no gene match: 7. Germline V gene data show CDR1 as MNHEY and CDR2 as SMNVEV (reference sequence). This CDR3 contains 15 residues. The CDR3 region is CASSQTSGGAREQFF. The CDR3 region has the DNA TGTGCCAGCAGTCAGACTAGCGGGGGGGCCCGAGAGCAGTTCTTC.

V and J are TRBV30 and TRBJ2-1, with D perhaps TRBD2 (5 bases). The germline gives CDR1 GTSNPN, CDR2 SVGIG (reference sequence). The CDR3 is 11 amino acids. Trimming took off 0 bases at V and 9 bases at J, with 6 bases between the two ends. CDR3 loop: CAWSVGGEQFF. CDR3 coding DNA: TGTGCCTGGAGTGTAGGAGGTGAGCAGTTCTTC.

This clone was picked up one time. V usage is TRBV11-2 and J usage is TRBJ2-3; perhaps TRBD1 as D (5 bases). There are 16 residues in the CDR3. V lost 1 base to trimming and J lost 2 bases, with 13 bases between them. The germline CDR1 and CDR2 sequences are SGHAT and FQNNGV. CDR3 bases: TGTGCCAGCAGCTTAGGGACACTCTCCTTCACAGATACGCAGTATTTT. This translates into CASSLGTLSFTDTQYF.

The J gene is TRBJ1-1, the V gene TRBV2; 10 bases match TRBD1. The CDR3 is made up of 14 amino acids. Trimming cost V 8 bases and J 9 bases; bases outside gene matches: 12. From germline, CDR1 is SNHLY and CDR2 FYNNEI. The CDR3: CASVPTGTGVQAFF. The DNA of the CDR3 is TGTGCCAGCGTCCCAACCGGGACAGGGGTTCAAGCTTTCTTT.

This chain uses TRBV5-1 with TRBJ1-2, with 7 positions matching TRBD1. The CDR3 has 14 amino acids. The trim removed 4 bases at V and 0 bases at J, leaving 3 bases unmatched. Germline CDR1 is SGHRS and CDR2 is YFSETQ. In nucleotides, the CDR3 is TGCGCCAGCAGCCCAGGGACAGCTAACTATGGCTACACCTTC. This gives the protein CASSPGTANYGYTF. Using reference TRBV5-1 and TRBJ1-2 for the parts outside the CDR3, the full variable domain is KAGVTQTPRYLIKTRGQQVTLSCSPISGHRSVSWYQQTPGQGLQFLFEYFSETQRNKGNFPGRFSGRQFSNSRSEMNVSTLELGDSALYLCASSPGTANYGYTFGSGTRLTVV.

This chain links TRBV5-1 with TRBJ2-3; TRBD2 agrees at 12 bases. After removal of 0 bases from V and 2 bases from J, the junction contained 1 base not matched to a gene. Germline assignment: CDR1 SGHRS and CDR2 YFSETQ. The CDR3 runs to 16 residues. CDR3 in amino acids: CASSLGTSGITDTQYF. The CDR3 coding sequence is TGCGCCAGCAGCTTGGGGACTAGCGGGATCACAGATACGCAGTATTTT.

The rearrangement links TRBV10-3 to TRBJ1-3, with no clear D. Trimming pared 3 bases from V and 4 bases from J, leaving 10 bases between. The CDR3 consists of 14 residues. Germline CDR1 ENHRY, CDR2 SYGVKD. The CDR3 DNA reads TGTGCCATCAGTGAAGGAGGGAAAGGAAACACCATATATTTT. Protein product: CAISEGGKGNTIYF.

The rearrangement uses TRBV9 and TRBJ2-7; 11 bases are shared with TRBD1. This CDR3 contains 15 residues. CDR1 is SGDLS and CDR2 is YYNGEE in the germline V gene. The J segment lost 2 bases and the V segment lost 3 bases, leaving 4 bases of the junction unmatched. In DNA, the CDR3 is TGTGCCAGCAGCGAGGGGGACAGGGGGGCCTACGAGCAGTACTTC. As protein: CASSEGDRGAYEQYF.

This clone was seen only a few times. This CDR3 is CASSQDPAGELFF. Here the CDR3 DNA reads TGCGCCAGCAGCCAAGATCCGGCCGGGGAGCTGTTTTTT. The chain recombines TRBV4-1 with TRBJ2-2; D remains ambiguous. Between the trimmed V and J ends, which lost 0 bases and 6 bases, there was a span of 5 bases. This CDR3 is built from 13 residues. Germline CDR1 MGHRA, CDR2 YSYEKL.

This chain uses TRBV7-2 with TRBJ2-7; D uncertain. The CDR3 contains 15 residues. V lost 2 bases and J lost 0, with 11 bases in between. Per germline, CDR1 SGHTA and CDR2 FQGNSA. This CDR3 is CASSLRSERSYEQYF. The CDR3 DNA reads as TGTGCCAGCAGCTTAAGGTCCGAGCGCTCCTACGAGCAGTACTTC.

As concerns this clone: It is likely a read error, because the conserved phenylalanine at the end of the CDR3 is missing. The limits of the CDR3 on the DNA are not certain, so only TCRdb's listed CDR3 is given. The chain links TRBV7-9 to TRBJ2-3; TRBD1 was called by the table and not checked on the DNA. The CDR3 numbers 17 amino acids, ends counted. Germline lookup yields CDR1 SEHNR and CDR2 FQNEAQ (reference sequence). The chain's CDR3 is CASSVSGTGNLYAVPMM.

Concerning this clone itself: Other DNA sequences of this sample code for an identical CDR3. CDR3 loop: CASSPLSSYNEQFF. DNA of the CDR3: TGTGCCAGCAGCCCCCTTAGCTCCTACAATGAGCAGTTCTTC. V usage is TRBV7-9 and J usage is TRBJ2-1, with no clear D. Germline CDR1 and CDR2: SEHNR and FQNEAQ (reference sequence). The CDR3 consists of 14 residues. Trimming took off 5 bases at V and 0 bases at J, with 8 bases between the two ends.

This chain uses TRBV18 with TRBJ2-7; 9 bases are a match to TRBD1. This CDR3 is built from 13 residues. The trim removed 6 bases at V and 6 bases at J, leaving 6 bases unmatched. Per germline, CDR1 KGHSH and CDR2 LQKENI. The CDR3 DNA follows: TGTGCCAGCTCCCCGGGACAGGGTCGCGAGCAGTACTTC. This encodes CASSPGQGREQYF. Full variable domain (remainder filled in from reference TRBV18 and TRBJ2-7): NAGVMQNPRHLVRRRGQEARLRCSPMKGHSHVYWYRQLPEEGLKFMVYLQKENIIDESGMPKERFSAEFPKEGPSILRIQQVVRGDSAAYFCASSPGQGREQYFGPGTRLTVT.

The gene calls are TRBV25-1 and TRBJ2-7, with TRBD1 as a possible D gene (5 bases). The length of the CDR3 is 15 residues. Germline V CDR1 and CDR2: MGHDK, SYGVNS. V lost 1 base and J 2 bases, leaving 12 bases between the germline ends. The CDR3 loop is CASSESAGFTYEQYF. The CDR3 bases are TGTGCCAGCAGTGAATCAGCAGGGTTTACCTACGAGCAGTACTTC.